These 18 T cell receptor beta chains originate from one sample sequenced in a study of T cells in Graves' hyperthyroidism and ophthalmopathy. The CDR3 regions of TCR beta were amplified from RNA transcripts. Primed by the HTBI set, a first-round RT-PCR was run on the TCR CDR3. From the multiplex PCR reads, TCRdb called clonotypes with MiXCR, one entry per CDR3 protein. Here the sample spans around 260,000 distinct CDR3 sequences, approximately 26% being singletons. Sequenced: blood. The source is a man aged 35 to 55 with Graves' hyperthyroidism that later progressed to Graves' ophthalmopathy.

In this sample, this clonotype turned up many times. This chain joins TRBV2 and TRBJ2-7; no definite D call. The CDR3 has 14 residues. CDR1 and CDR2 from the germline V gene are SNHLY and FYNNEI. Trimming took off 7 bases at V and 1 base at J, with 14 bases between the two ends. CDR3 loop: CASKKTVTSYEQYF. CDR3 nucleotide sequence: TGTGCCAGCAAAAAGACGGTAACTTCCTACGAGCAGTACTTC.

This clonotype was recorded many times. The CDR3 is CASRGGRGQGYFGELFF. The CDR3 nucleotides are TGTGCCAGTAGAGGGGGCCGCGGACAGGGGTATTTCGGGGAGCTGTTTTTT. J is TRBJ2-2 and V is TRBV19, with 9 bases matching TRBD1. The junction had 15 bases not matched to a gene; V was cut back by 6 bases and J by 7 bases. Germline V gene lookup returns CDR1 LNHDA and CDR2 SQIVND (reference sequence). The CDR3 totals 17 residues. The full variable domain, with the rest looked up from reference TRBV19 and TRBJ2-2, is DGGITQSPKYLFRKEGQNVTLSCEQNLNHDAMYWYRQDPGQGLRLIYYSQIVNDFQKGDIAEGYSVSREKKESFPLTVTSAQKNPTAFYLCASRGGRGQGYFGELFFGEGSRLTVL.

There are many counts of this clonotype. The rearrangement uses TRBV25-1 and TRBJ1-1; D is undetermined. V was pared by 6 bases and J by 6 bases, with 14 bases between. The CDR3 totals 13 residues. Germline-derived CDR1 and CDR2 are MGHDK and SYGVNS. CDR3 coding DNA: TGTGCCAGCAGCCCCCTTACTTGGTCTGAAGCTTTCTTT. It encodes CASSPLTWSEAFF. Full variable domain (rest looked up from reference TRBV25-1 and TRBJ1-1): EADIYQTPRYLVIGTGKKITLECSQTMGHDKMYWYQQDPGMELHLIHYSYGVNSTEKGDLSSESTVSRIRTEHFPLTLESARPSHTSQYLCASSPLTWSEAFFGQGTRLTVV.

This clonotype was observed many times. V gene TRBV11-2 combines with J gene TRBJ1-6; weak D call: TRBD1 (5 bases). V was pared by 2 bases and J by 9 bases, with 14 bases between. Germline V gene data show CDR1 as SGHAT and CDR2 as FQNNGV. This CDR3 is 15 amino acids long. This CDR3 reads CASSLSGQGGSPLHF. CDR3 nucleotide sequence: TGTGCCAGCAGCTTAAGTGGGCAGGGTGGTTCACCCCTCCACTTT.

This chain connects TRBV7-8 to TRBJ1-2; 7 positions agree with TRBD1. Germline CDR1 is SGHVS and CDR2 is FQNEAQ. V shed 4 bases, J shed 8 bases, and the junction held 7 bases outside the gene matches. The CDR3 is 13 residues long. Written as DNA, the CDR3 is TGTGCCAGCAGCTCTCCAGGGGGACGCGGCTACACCTTC. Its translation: CASSSPGGRGYTF.

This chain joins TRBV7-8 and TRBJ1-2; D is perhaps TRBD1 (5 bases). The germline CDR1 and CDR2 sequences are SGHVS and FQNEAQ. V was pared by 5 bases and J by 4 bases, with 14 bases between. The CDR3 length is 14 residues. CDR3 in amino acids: CASSPEGETYGYTF. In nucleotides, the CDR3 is TGTGCCAGCAGCCCCGAAGGGGAAACCTATGGCTACACCTTC.

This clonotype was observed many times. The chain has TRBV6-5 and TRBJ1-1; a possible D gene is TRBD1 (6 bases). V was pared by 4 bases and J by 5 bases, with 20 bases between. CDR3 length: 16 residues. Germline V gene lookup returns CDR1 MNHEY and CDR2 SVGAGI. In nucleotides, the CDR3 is TGTGCCAGCAGTTTTCCTCTGGGGGCTGGCCAGACTGAAGCTTTCTTT. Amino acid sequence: CASSFPLGAGQTEAFF.

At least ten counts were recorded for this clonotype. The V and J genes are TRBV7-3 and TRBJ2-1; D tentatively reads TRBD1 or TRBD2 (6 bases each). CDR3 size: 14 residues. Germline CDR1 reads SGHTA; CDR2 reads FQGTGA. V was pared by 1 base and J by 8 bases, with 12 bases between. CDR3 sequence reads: CASSLMGGGDEQFF. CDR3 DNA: TGTGCCAGCAGCTTAATGGGGGGCGGCGATGAGCAGTTCTTC.

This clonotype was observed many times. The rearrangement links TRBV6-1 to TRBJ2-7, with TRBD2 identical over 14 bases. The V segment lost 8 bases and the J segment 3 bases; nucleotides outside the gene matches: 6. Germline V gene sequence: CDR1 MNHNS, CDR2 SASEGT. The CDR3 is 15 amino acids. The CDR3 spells CASRQTSGRVYEQYF. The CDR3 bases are TGTGCCAGCCGCCAGACTAGCGGGAGGGTCTACGAGCAGTACTTC.

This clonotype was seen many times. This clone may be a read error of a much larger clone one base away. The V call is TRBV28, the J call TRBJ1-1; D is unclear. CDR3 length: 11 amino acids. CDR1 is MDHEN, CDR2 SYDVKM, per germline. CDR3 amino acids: CVSTSGTEAFF. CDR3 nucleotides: TGTGTCAGCACTAGTGGCACTGAAGCTTTCTTT.

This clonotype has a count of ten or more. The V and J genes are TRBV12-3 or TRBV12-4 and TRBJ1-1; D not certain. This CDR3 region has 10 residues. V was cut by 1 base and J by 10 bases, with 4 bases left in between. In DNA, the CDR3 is TGTGCCAGCAGTTTAGGCGGAGCTTTCTTT. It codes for CASSLGGAFF.

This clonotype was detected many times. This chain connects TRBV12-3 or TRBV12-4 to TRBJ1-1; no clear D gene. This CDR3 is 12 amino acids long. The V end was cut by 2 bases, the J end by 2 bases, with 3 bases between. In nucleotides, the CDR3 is TGTGCCAGCAGTTTATTAAACACTGAAGCTTTCTTT. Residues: CASSLLNTEAFF.

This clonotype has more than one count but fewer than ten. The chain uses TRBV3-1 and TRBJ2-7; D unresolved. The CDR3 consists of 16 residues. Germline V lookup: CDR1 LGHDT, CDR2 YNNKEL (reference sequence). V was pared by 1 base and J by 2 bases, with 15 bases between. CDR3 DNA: TGTGCCAGCAGCCAAGTTCTAACCGTACAGCCCTACGAGCAGTACTTC. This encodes CASSQVLTVQPYEQYF.

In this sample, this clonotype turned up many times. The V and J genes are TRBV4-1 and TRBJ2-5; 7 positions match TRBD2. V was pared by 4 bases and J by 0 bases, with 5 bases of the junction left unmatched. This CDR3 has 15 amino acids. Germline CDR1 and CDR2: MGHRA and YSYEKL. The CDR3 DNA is TGCGCCAGCAGCCTGGGGCTAGCGGACCAAGAGACCCAGTACTTC. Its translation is CASSLGLADQETQYF.

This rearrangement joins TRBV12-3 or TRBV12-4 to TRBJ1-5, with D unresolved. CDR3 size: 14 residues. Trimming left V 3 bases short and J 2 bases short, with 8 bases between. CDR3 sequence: CASSFRSRNQPQHF. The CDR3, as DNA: TGTGCCAGCAGTTTCCGTTCCCGCAATCAGCCCCAGCATTTT.

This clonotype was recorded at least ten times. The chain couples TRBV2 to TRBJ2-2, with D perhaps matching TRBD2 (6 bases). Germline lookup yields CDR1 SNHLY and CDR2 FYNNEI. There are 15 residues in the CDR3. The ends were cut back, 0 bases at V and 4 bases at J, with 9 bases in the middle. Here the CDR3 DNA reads TGTGCCAGCAGTGAAGCAAGGAGGGCCACCGGGGAGCTGTTTTTT. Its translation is CASSEARRATGELFF. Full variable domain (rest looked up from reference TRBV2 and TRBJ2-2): EPEVTQTPSHQVTQMGQEVILRCVPISNHLYFYWYRQILGQKVEFLVSFYNNEISEKSEIFDDQFSVERPDGSNFTLKIRSTKLEDSAMYFCASSEARRATGELFFGEGSRLTVL.

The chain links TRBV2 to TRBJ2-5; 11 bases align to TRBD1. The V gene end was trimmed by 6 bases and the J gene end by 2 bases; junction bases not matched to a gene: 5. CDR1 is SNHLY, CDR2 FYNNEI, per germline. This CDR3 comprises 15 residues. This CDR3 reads CASRDRDRGQETQYF. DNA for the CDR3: TGTGCCAGCAGGGACCGGGACAGGGGGCAAGAGACCCAGTACTTC.

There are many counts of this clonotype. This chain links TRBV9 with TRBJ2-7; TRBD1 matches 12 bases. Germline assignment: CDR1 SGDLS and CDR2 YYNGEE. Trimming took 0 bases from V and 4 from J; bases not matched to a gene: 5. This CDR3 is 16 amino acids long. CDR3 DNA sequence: TGTGCCAGCAGCGTAGACGGGACAGGGGGCCTGTACGAGCAGTACTTC. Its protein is CASSVDGTGGLYEQYF.